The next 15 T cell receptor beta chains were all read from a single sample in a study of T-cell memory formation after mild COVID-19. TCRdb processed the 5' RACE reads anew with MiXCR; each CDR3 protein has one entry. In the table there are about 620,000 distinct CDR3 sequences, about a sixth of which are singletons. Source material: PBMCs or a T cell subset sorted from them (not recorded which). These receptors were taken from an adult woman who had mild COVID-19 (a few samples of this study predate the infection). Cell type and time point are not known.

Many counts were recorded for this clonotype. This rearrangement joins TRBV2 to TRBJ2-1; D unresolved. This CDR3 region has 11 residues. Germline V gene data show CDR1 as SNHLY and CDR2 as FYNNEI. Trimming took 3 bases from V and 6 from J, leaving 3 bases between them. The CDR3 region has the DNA TGTGCCAGCAGTGAGAGCAATGAGCAGTTCTTC. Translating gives CASSESNEQFF.

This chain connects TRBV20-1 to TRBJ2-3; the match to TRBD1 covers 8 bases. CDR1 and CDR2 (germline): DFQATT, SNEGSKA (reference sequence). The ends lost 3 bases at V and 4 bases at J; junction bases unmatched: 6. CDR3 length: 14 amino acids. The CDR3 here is CSASRQGYPDTQYF. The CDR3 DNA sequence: TGCAGTGCTAGTAGACAGGGGTACCCAGATACGCAGTATTTT.

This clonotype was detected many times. CDR3: CSASPGISGANVLTF. The CDR3 DNA reads TGCAGTGCTTCTCCAGGGATCTCTGGGGCCAACGTCCTGACTTTC. The V gene is TRBV20-1, the J gene TRBJ2-6; possibly TRBD1 for D (5 bases). Trimming removed 5 bases at V and 0 bases at J, with 11 bases between. Germline values: CDR1 DFQATT, CDR2 SNEGSKA (reference sequence). The length of the CDR3 is 15 residues.

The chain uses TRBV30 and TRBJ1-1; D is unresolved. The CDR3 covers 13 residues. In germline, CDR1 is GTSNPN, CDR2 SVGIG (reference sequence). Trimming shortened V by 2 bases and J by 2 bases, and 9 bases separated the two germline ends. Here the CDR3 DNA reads TGTGCCTGGAGTACCGGGTCTAACACTGAAGCTTTCTTT. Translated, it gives CAWSTGSNTEAFF.

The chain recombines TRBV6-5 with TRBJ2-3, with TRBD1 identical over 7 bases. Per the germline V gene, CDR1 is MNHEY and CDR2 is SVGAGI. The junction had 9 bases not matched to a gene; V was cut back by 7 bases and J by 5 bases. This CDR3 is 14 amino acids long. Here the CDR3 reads CASTPDRDRDTQYF. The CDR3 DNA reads TGTGCCAGCACCCCAGACAGGGATCGAGATACGCAGTATTTT.

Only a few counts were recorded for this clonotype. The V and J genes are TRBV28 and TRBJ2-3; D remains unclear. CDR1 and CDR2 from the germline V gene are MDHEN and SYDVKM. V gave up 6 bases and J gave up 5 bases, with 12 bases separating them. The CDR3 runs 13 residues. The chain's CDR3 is CASRSTRGDTQYF. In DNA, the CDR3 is TGTGCCAGCAGGAGTACCAGAGGAGATACGCAGTATTTT.

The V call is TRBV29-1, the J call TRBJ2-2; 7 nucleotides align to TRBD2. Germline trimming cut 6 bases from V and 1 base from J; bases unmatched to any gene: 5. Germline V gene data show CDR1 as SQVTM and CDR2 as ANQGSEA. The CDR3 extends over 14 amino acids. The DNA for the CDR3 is TGCAGCGTGCGCGGGGGAGGGAACACCGGGGAGCTGTTTTTT. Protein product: CSVRGGGNTGELFF.

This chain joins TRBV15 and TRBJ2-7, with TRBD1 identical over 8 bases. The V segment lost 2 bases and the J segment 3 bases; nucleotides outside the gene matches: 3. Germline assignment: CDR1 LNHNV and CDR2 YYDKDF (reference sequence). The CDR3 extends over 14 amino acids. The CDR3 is CATSRRDRNYEQYF. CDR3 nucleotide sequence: TGTGCCACCAGCAGAAGGGACAGGAACTACGAGCAGTACTTC. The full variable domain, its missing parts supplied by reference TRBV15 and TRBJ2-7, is DAMVIQNPRYQVTQFGKPVTLSCSQTLNHNVMYWYQQKSSQAPKLLFHYYDKDFNNEADTPDNFQSRRPNTSFCFLDIRSPGLGDTAMYLCATSRRDRNYEQYFGPGTRLTVT.

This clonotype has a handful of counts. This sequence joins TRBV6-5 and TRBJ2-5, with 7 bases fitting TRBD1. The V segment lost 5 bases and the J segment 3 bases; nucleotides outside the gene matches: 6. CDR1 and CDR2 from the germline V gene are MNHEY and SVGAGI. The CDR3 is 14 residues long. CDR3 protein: CASSMRGLEETQYF. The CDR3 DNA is TGTGCCAGCAGTATGAGGGGGCTCGAAGAGACCCAGTACTTC.

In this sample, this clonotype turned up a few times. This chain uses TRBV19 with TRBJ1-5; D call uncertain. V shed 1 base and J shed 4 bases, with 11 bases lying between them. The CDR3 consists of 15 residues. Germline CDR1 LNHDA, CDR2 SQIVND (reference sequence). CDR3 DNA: TGTGCCAGTAGTATAGGGTTGGGAGTAAATCAGCCCCAGCATTTT. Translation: CASSIGLGVNQPQHF.

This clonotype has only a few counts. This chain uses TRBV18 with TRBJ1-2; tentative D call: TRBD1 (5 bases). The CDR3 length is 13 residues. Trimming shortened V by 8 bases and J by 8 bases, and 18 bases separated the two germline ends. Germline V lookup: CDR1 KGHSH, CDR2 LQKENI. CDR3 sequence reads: CASTWQGGVGYTF. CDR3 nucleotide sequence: TGTGCCAGCACCTGGCAGGGAGGAGTCGGCTACACCTTC.

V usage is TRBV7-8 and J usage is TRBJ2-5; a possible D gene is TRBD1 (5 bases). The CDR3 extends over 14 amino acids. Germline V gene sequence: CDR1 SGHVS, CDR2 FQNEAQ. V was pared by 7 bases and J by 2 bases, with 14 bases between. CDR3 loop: CASILKPGQETQYF. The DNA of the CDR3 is TGTGCCAGCATTCTAAAGCCAGGGCAAGAGACCCAGTACTTC. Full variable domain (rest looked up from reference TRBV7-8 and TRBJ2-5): GAGVSQSPRYKVAKRGQDVALRCDPISGHVSLFWYQQALGQGPEFLTYFQNEAQLDKSGLPSDRFFAERPEGSVSTLKIQRTQQEDSAVYLCASILKPGQETQYFGPGTRLLVL.

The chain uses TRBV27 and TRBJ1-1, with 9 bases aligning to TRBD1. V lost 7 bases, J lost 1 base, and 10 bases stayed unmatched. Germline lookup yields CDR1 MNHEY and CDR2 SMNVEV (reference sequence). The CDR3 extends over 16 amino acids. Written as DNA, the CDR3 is TGTGCCAGCAACGAACAGGGGGCAATCCCGAACACTGAAGCTTTCTTT. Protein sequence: CASNEQGAIPNTEAFF.

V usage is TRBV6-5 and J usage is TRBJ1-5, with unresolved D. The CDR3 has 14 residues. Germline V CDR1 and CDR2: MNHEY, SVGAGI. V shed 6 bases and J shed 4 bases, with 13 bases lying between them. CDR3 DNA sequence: TGTGCCAGCAGACAAGGACGGGGAAATCAGCCCCAGCATTTT. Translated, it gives CASRQGRGNQPQHF.

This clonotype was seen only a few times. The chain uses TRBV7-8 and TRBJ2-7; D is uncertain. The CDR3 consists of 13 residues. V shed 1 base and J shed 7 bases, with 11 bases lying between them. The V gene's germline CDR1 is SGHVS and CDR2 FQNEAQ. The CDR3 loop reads CASSLVYSREQYF. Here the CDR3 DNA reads TGTGCCAGCAGCTTAGTGTACTCACGGGAGCAGTACTTC.